The 26 T cell receptor beta chains given below trace back to one sample, sequenced in a study of cytomegalovirus exposure and HLA in healthy donors. Researchers ran the PCR with 60 Vbeta and 13 Jbeta primers. The table came from immunoSEQ multiplex PCR; TCRdb's copy has only in-frame clones and leaves some out. The sample has about 140,000 clones; more than 60% are singletons. The sequenced sample was PBMCs. The receptors originated from a man aged 40-55 years in good health and CMV-seronegative.

V and J are TRBV28 and TRBJ2-3; maybe TRBD2 (6 bases). V lost 2 bases to trimming and J lost 3 bases, with 15 bases between them. Germline lookup yields CDR1 MDHEN and CDR2 SYDVKM. There are 16 residues in the CDR3. The CDR3 DNA reads as TGTGCCAGCAGTTTAGGATTCTATGGGGGGACAGATACGCAGTATTTT. Translation: CASSLGFYGGTDTQYF.

This chain uses TRBV11-3 with TRBJ1-1; TRBD1 agrees at 9 bases. CDR3 length equals 13 residues. The V segment lost 8 bases and the J segment 4 bases; nucleotides outside the gene matches: 5. CDR1 is SGHNT and CDR2 is YENEEA in the germline V gene. Here the CDR3 reads CASAQGAGTEAFF. CDR3 coding DNA: TGTGCCAGCGCACAGGGGGCGGGCACTGAAGCTTTCTTT.

The chain joins TRBV7-3 to TRBJ2-5, with 13 bases that match TRBD2. The CDR3 runs 17 residues. Trimming took 4 bases from V and 2 from J; bases not matched to a gene: 7. Germline V gene lookup returns CDR1 SGHTA and CDR2 FQGTGA. This chain's CDR3 is CASSSGTSGALQETQYF. The CDR3 DNA sequence: TGTGCCAGCAGCTCCGGGACTAGCGGGGCTTTACAAGAGACCCAGTACTTC. Complete variable domain (other parts from reference TRBV7-3 and TRBJ2-5): GAGVSQTPSNKVTEKGKYVELRCDPISGHTALYWYRQSLGQGPEFLIYFQGTGAADDSGLPNDRFFAVRPEGSVSTLKIQRTERGDSAVYLCASSSGTSGALQETQYFGPGTRLLVL.

This sequence joins TRBV27 and TRBJ2-5, with D possibly matching TRBD2 (6 bases). The J call may be in error: the DNA end matches TRBJ2-7 better. This CDR3 region has 15 residues. Germline-derived CDR1 and CDR2 are MNHEY and SMNVEV (reference sequence). In DNA, the CDR3 is TGTGCCAGCAGTTTACGGGAGACGAGCTCCTACGAGCAGTACTTC. Its translation is CASSLRETSSYEQYF.

This clone appeared a single time. In the same sample, other DNA sequences code for this CDR3. The chain recombines TRBV7-2 with TRBJ1-1, with unresolved D. Germline CDR1 SGHTA, CDR2 FQGNSA. Trimming removed 0 bases from V and 4 bases from J, with 12 bases in between. The CDR3 runs to 15 residues. Here the CDR3 reads CASSLAQRGGTEAFF. CDR3 bases: TGTGCCAGCAGCTTAGCGCAACGAGGAGGCACTGAAGCTTTCTTT.

The rearrangement uses TRBV28 and TRBJ1-1, with 7 bases lining up with TRBD1. V dropped 2 bases and J dropped 10; count of bases not matched to a gene: 7. In germline, CDR1 is MDHEN, CDR2 SYDVKM. The CDR3 is made up of 13 amino acids. CDR3 DNA sequence: TGTGCCAGCAGTTTACCCATACAGGGGAGAGCTTTCTTT. It translates to CASSLPIQGRAFF.

The sample holds many counts of this clone. The chain links TRBV6-6 to TRBJ2-7; the D gene is possibly TRBD1 (6 bases). Germline CDR1 and CDR2: MNHNY and SVGAGI (reference sequence). V lost 7 bases and J lost 4, with 17 bases in between. This CDR3 contains 14 residues. This CDR3 is CASNMPGHTYEQYF. DNA of the CDR3: TGTGCCAGCAATATGCCGGGACACACTTACGAGCAGTACTTC.

The V and J genes are TRBV5-5 and TRBJ1-2, with D possibly being TRBD1 (5 bases). The CDR3 extends over 14 amino acids. Germline V gives CDR1 SGHKS, CDR2 YYEKEE (reference sequence). Trimming took 4 bases from V and 3 from J, leaving 13 bases between them. CDR3 DNA: TGTGCCAGCAGCCTGGGGGGGGTTGACTATGGCTACACCTTC. This codes for CASSLGGVDYGYTF.

The chain recombines TRBV7-9 with TRBJ2-1, with 12 bases fitting TRBD2. The V gene end was trimmed by 1 base and the J gene end by 0 bases; junction bases not matched to a gene: 4. Germline V gives CDR1 SEHNR, CDR2 FQNEAQ (reference sequence). The CDR3 runs 18 residues. The DNA of the CDR3 is TGTGCCAGCAGCTTAGGACTAGCGGGGGACTTCTCCTACAATGAGCAGTTCTTC. Translation gives CASSLGLAGDFSYNEQFF.

The chain couples TRBV6-1 to TRBJ2-7, with 7 bases fitting TRBD1. V gave up 2 bases and J gave up 5 bases; unmatched junction bases: 15. Germline V lookup: CDR1 MNHNS, CDR2 SASEGT. The CDR3 totals 17 residues. In DNA form, the CDR3 reads TGTGCCAGCAGTGAAAAAGGGGAAGTAAGGGGGCTAAACGAGCAGTACTTC. Its protein product is CASSEKGEVRGLNEQYF.

Details on this clone: At one end the junction does not follow the germline gene, possibly because of a read error. V and J are TRBV25-1 and TRBJ1-2, with D maybe TRBD1 (5 bases). CDR1 MGHDK and CDR2 SYGVNS come from the germline V gene. This CDR3 has 12 residues. CDR3 nucleotides: TGTGCCAGCAGGTCAGATGGGGGGTTCCCCCTCTTC. Residues: CASRSDGGFPLF.

The V and J genes are TRBV12-2 and TRBJ2-7; TRBD2 is taken as the D call from the table, unchecked against the DNA. TRBV12-2 is described as a pseudogene. The CDR3 contains 14 residues. The CDR3 DNA sequence: TGTGCAAGTCGCTTAGGGAGGGGACCCTGGGAGCAGTACTTC. The encoded protein is CASRLGRGPWEQYF.

CDR3 residues: CASSPLGVAGANVLTF. Written as DNA, the CDR3 is TGTGCCAGCAGCCCTCTCGGGGTTGCGGGGGCCAACGTCCTGACTTTC. The gene calls are TRBV7-3 and TRBJ2-6, with D perhaps TRBD2 (5 bases). The CDR3 runs to 16 residues. The germline CDR1 and CDR2 sequences are SGHTA and FQGTGA. Trimming shortened V by 5 bases and J by 4 bases, and 15 bases separated the two germline ends.

The chain employs TRBV5-1 and TRBJ2-2; D may be TRBD2 (5 bases). The ends were cut back, 4 bases at V and 6 bases at J, with 13 bases in the middle. The CDR3 has 14 residues. Per the germline V gene, CDR1 is SGHRS and CDR2 is YFSETQ. This CDR3 reads CASSTGRGPGELFF. Here the CDR3 DNA reads TGCGCCAGCAGCACCGGACGGGGTCCCGGGGAGCTGTTTTTT.

The rearrangement joins TRBV27 to TRBJ1-2; no clear D gene. V gave up 2 bases and J gave up 6 bases, with 13 bases separating them. Germline values: CDR1 MNHEY, CDR2 SMNVEV (reference sequence). This CDR3 is 14 amino acids long. In DNA form, the CDR3 reads TGTGCCAGCAGTTTAACGGGAGGTTATCATGGCTACACCTTC. Its protein is CASSLTGGYHGYTF.

The chain recombines TRBV6-5 with TRBJ1-2; tentatively, D is TRBD1 (6 bases). Germline CDR1 MNHEY, CDR2 SVGAGI. This CDR3 comprises 14 residues. V was trimmed by 6 bases and J by 4 bases, leaving 15 bases between them. CDR3 in DNA: TGTGCCAGCAGCCAACTATCCAGGGGCTATGGCTACACCTTC. It encodes CASSQLSRGYGYTF.

This chain joins TRBV6-1 and TRBJ1-2, with D possibly TRBD1 on 5 matching bases. V was pared by 4 bases and J by 8 bases, with 26 bases between. From germline, CDR1 is MNHNS and CDR2 SASEGT. The CDR3 contains 17 residues. Written as DNA, the CDR3 is TGTGCCAGCAGTGGGCCTCGGCGGGGGGTAGAGTTGAGCGGCTACACCTTC. Encoded protein: CASSGPRRGVELSGYTF.

V gene TRBV9 combines with J gene TRBJ2-2; 10 bases are a match to TRBD1. This CDR3 is 14 amino acids long. The germline V gene encodes CDR1 SGDLS and CDR2 YYNGEE. V gave up 7 bases and J gave up 5 bases; unmatched junction bases: 5. The CDR3 region has the DNA TGTGCCAGCGGGTGGGACAGGGGTACCGGGGAGCTGTTTTTT. This encodes CASGWDRGTGELFF.

The rearrangement joins TRBV7-9 to TRBJ1-6; D perhaps matches TRBD1 (5 bases). V gave up 5 bases and J gave up 7 bases, with 18 bases separating them. The CDR3 loop spans 16 amino acids. Germline loops: CDR1 SEHNR, CDR2 FQNEAQ (reference sequence). CDR3 coding DNA: TGTGCCAGCAGCCCTCCCAACCGGCAGGGAAATTCACCCCTCCACTTT. Its protein product is CASSPPNRQGNSPLHF.

This clone was detected a few times. In DNA form, the CDR3 reads TGTGCCACCAGCAACCGGGACAGGATCTATGGCTACACCTTC. Translated, it gives CATSNRDRIYGYTF. V gene TRBV15 combines with J gene TRBJ1-2, with 8 bases lining up with TRBD1. V lost 4 bases, J lost 4 bases, and 5 bases stayed unmatched. This CDR3 spans 14 amino acids. CDR1 is LNHNV, CDR2 YYDKDF, per germline (reference sequence).

The rearrangement uses TRBV5-1 and TRBJ2-5; D may be TRBD1 (5 bases). This CDR3 comprises 15 residues. The germline V and J ends were trimmed by 3 bases and 2 bases, with 14 bases remaining between them. CDR1 and CDR2 from the germline V gene are SGHRS and YFSETQ. The CDR3 DNA reads as TGCGCCAGCAGCTCGTTTGGGGCGGTACAAGAGACCCAGTACTTC. Its translation: CASSSFGAVQETQYF.

The count of this clone is one. The chain carries TRBV29-1 and TRBJ2-7; possible D gene TRBD1, 5 bases. The CDR3 consists of 13 residues. V lost 0 bases, J lost 1 base, and 7 bases lay in between. Germline loops: CDR1 SQVTM, CDR2 ANQGSEA. CDR3 bases: TGCAGCGTTGAAGATAGGACATCCTACGAGCAGTACTTC. Its translation: CSVEDRTSYEQYF.

The chain carries TRBV25-1 and TRBJ2-5; 7 bases fit TRBD2. V was pared by 7 bases and J by 7 bases, with 12 bases of the junction left unmatched. The germline V gene has CDR1 MGHDK and CDR2 SYGVNS. This CDR3 comprises 14 residues. In DNA, the CDR3 is TGTGCCAGCAATCCCTCCGGGGGGAAGGGGACCCAGTACTTC. Encoded protein: CASNPSGGKGTQYF.

V is TRBV4-2 and J is TRBJ2-3, with D possibly being TRBD1 (6 bases). Germline CDR1 reads LGHNA; CDR2 reads YNFKEQ. V was shortened by 1 base and J by 4 bases, with 18 bases between the two germline ends. The CDR3 is 17 amino acids. In nucleotides, the CDR3 is TGTGCCAGCAGCCAAGCTAAGGGGGTTCAACTTCCAGATACGCAGTATTTT. Translating it yields CASSQAKGVQLPDTQYF.

The chain uses TRBV29-1 and TRBJ2-3; D possibly corresponds to TRBD2 (5 bases). Germline CDR1 reads SQVTM; CDR2 reads ANQGSEA. The V gene lost 8 bases and the J gene lost 0 bases, with 18 bases spanning the gap. There are 15 residues in the CDR3. CDR3 in amino acids: CSTPGRAQSTDTQYF. Here the CDR3 DNA reads TGCAGCACCCCGGGAAGGGCTCAAAGCACAGATACGCAGTATTTT.

The chain employs TRBV5-1 and TRBJ1-6; D perhaps matches TRBD1 (6 bases). Germline V gives CDR1 SGHRS, CDR2 YFSETQ. This CDR3 comprises 16 residues. With 3 bases removed from V and 9 bases from J, the gap between germline ends came to 19 bases. This chain's CDR3 is CASSSQGNTAGSPLHF. For the CDR3, the DNA is TGCGCCAGCAGCTCCCAGGGGAACACCGCGGGTTCACCCCTCCACTTT.